The T cell receptor (beta chain) under discussion was sequenced for a study of spatial heterogeneity in lung cancer. Study background: The study observed each unique TCR and UMI combination more than ten times on average in raw reads.

The CDR3 contains 14 residues. V shed 8 bases, J shed 1 base, and the junction held 6 bases outside the gene matches. CDR1 MDHEN and CDR2 SYDVKM come from the germline V gene. Specified time point: sample taken at primary tumor resection. The cohort: around 77 early-stage, untreated non-small cell lung cancer patients. Unsorted samples of tumor, nontumor lung or frozen PBMC had their whole RNA sequenced. Unique molecular identifiers, one per molecule, were present on every TCR cDNA molecule. MiXCR was run by TCRdb on the 5' RACE reads, yielding one entry per CDR3 protein. The table lists 30,000 to 45,000 distinct CDR3 sequences, around 3.1% of them singletons.

V is TRBV28 and J is TRBJ2-3, with 7 bases matching TRBD2. Sequenced material: normal lung tissue next to the tumor, taken at surgery. This clonotype was sampled from a male donor with early-stage non-small cell lung cancer. CDR3 amino acids: CASAFTSGTDTQYF. The CDR3 nucleotides read TGTGCCAGCGCATTTACTAGCGGCACAGATACGCAGTATTTT.